These 14 T cell receptor beta chains came from one sample sequenced in a study of blood T cell repertoires in COVID-19. The protocol was immunoSEQ multiplex PCR, while the TCRdb copy is restricted to in-frame clones and leaves out a portion. The sample shows roughly 80,000 clones, 60% to 85% of them seen only once. The sequenced sample was peripheral blood. Receptors originate from a human donor in a cohort sampled during active COVID-19.

The V call is TRBV5-6, the J call TRBJ1-1; D is ambiguous. V shed 5 bases and J shed 0 bases, with 14 bases lying between them. CDR1 and CDR2 from the germline V gene are SGHDT and YYEEEE. CDR3 length: 15 residues. The CDR3 protein is CASRHDKFMNTEAFF. The CDR3 coding sequence is TGTGCCAGCAGACACGACAAGTTCATGAACACTGAAGCTTTCTTT.

The J gene is TRBJ2-1, the V gene TRBV24-1; 8 nucleotides line up with TRBD2. Unmatched junction bases numbered 5, after V lost 1 base and J lost 7 bases. The CDR3 loop spans 15 amino acids. In germline, CDR1 is KGHDR, CDR2 SFDVKD. The CDR3 sequence: CATSDLAGEINEQFF. The CDR3 DNA reads as TGTGCCACCAGTGATTTAGCGGGAGAAATTAATGAGCAGTTCTTC.

The rearrangement uses TRBV10-3 and TRBJ2-3; no reliable D call. The CDR3 length is 15 residues. Per germline, CDR1 ENHRY and CDR2 SYGVKD. With 4 bases removed from V and 0 bases from J, the gap between germline ends came to 11 bases. The CDR3 reads CAISVVSPSTDTQYF. In DNA, the CDR3 is TGTGCCATCAGTGTCGTAAGCCCTAGCACAGATACGCAGTATTTT.

This chain connects TRBV15 to TRBJ1-2, with a possible D match to TRBD1 (6 bases). CDR1 and CDR2 from the germline V gene are LNHNV and YYDKDF (reference sequence). V was cut by 0 bases and J by 8 bases, with 10 bases left in between. The CDR3 is 13 amino acids. The chain's CDR3 is CATSRDTGPGYTF. CDR3 DNA: TGTGCCACCAGCAGAGATACAGGGCCAGGCTACACCTTC.

The chain joins TRBV9 to TRBJ2-3, with 8 bases matching TRBD2. With 4 bases clipped from V and 4 bases from J, the junction kept 17 bases outside the gene matches. The CDR3 length is 18 residues. Looked up from germline, CDR1 is SGDLS and CDR2 is YYNGEE. DNA of the CDR3: TGTGCCAGCAGCCCCGACCTGAGGAGCGGGGGAGGAGCAGATACGCAGTATTTT. Its protein product is CASSPDLRSGGGADTQYF.

The chain is built from TRBV5-1 and TRBJ1-2; 8 bases are shared with TRBD1. CDR1 SGHRS and CDR2 YFSETQ come from the germline V gene. The CDR3 has 13 residues. The J segment lost 6 bases and the V segment lost 0 bases, leaving 1 base of the junction unmatched. The CDR3 reads CASSLDRGNGYTF. In DNA, the CDR3 is TGCGCCAGCAGCTTGGACAGGGGGAATGGCTACACCTTC. The whole variable domain, remainder taken from reference TRBV5-1 and TRBJ1-2, is KAGVTQTPRYLIKTRGQQVTLSCSPISGHRSVSWYQQTPGQGLQFLFEYFSETQRNKGNFPGRFSGRQFSNSRSEMNVSTLELGDSALYLCASSLDRGNGYTFGSGTRLTVV.

This clone was seen ten or more times. The chain recombines TRBV27 with TRBJ1-2; D not resolved. V was pared by 3 bases and J by 4 bases, with 12 bases between. CDR1 MNHEY and CDR2 SMNVEV come from the germline V gene (reference sequence). This CDR3 contains 14 residues. Written as DNA, the CDR3 is TGTGCCAGCAGTTTTATTGCGGGTGGCTATGGCTACACCTTC. Translating it yields CASSFIAGGYGYTF.

The table lists this clone with a few counts. The chain carries TRBV11-3 and TRBJ2-1; no clear D gene. The CDR3 totals 13 residues. The V end lost 5 bases, the J end lost 0 bases, and 5 bases lay between the germline ends. Germline-derived CDR1 and CDR2 are SGHNT and YENEEA. The CDR3 sequence is CASSPGSYNEQFF. The CDR3 coding sequence is TGTGCCAGCAGCCCCGGCTCCTACAATGAGCAGTTCTTC.

The rearrangement joins TRBV11-2 to TRBJ1-4; maybe TRBD1 (6 bases). The better agreement between TRBJ1-3 and the DNA end casts doubt on the J call. The germline gives CDR1 SGHAT, CDR2 FQNNGV. This CDR3 has 12 residues. The CDR3 protein is CASSFGGQGIYF. Written as DNA, the CDR3 is TGTGCCAGCAGCTTTGGGGGCCAGGGGATATATTTT.

This rearrangement joins TRBV2 to TRBJ1-4; no firm D call. Trimming removed 6 bases from V and 3 bases from J, with 5 bases in between. The CDR3 is made up of 12 amino acids. The germline CDR1 and CDR2 sequences are SNHLY and FYNNEI. CDR3 nucleotide sequence: TGTGCCAGCAGGAGTTCTAATGAAAAACTGTTTTTT. This encodes CASRSSNEKLFF. Using reference TRBV2 and TRBJ1-4 for the parts outside the CDR3, the full variable domain is EPEVTQTPSHQVTQMGQEVILRCVPISNHLYFYWYRQILGQKVEFLVSFYNNEISEKSEIFDDQFSVERPDGSNFTLKIRSTKLEDSAMYFCASRSSNEKLFFGSGTQLSVL.

The sample holds one count of this clone. The chain is built from TRBV24-1 and TRBJ1-2; D is uncertain. Germline V gives CDR1 KGHDR, CDR2 SFDVKD. The V and J ends lost 3 bases and 5 bases respectively, with 15 bases between them. This CDR3 has 15 amino acids. CDR3 residues: CATSDGRRDPYGYTF. CDR3 bases: TGTGCCACCAGTGATGGGCGTCGCGACCCGTATGGCTACACCTTC.

J is TRBJ1-3 and V is TRBV28; perhaps TRBD1 as D (6 bases). Germline-derived CDR1 and CDR2 are MDHEN and SYDVKM. The V end was cut by 6 bases, the J end by 2 bases, with 23 bases between. This CDR3 region has 18 residues. CDR3 bases: TGTGCCAGCAGGTCCCGGGACATCACCAGATCCCCTGGAAACACCATATATTTT. It codes for CASRSRDITRSPGNTIYF.

This clone was detected once. J is TRBJ2-5 and V is TRBV5-1, with 9 bases aligning to TRBD2. Germline V gene lookup returns CDR1 SGHRS and CDR2 YFSETQ. V was pared by 0 bases and J by 0 bases, with 6 bases of the junction left unmatched. The CDR3 extends over 17 amino acids. The CDR3: CASSLGSGRGNQETQYF. The CDR3 coding sequence is TGCGCCAGCAGCTTGGGTAGCGGGAGAGGGAACCAAGAGACCCAGTACTTC.

The chain links TRBV7-9 to TRBJ2-2, with 12 nucleotides matching TRBD1. Per the germline V gene, CDR1 is SEHNR and CDR2 is FQNEAQ (reference sequence). The CDR3 has 18 residues. Unmatched junction bases numbered 6, after V lost 0 bases and J lost 4 bases. The CDR3 DNA reads as TGTGCCAGCAGCTTAGCCGCCTGGGACAGGGGGCGCACCGGGGAGCTGTTTTTT. It specifies CASSLAAWDRGRTGELFF. Full variable domain (outside the CDR3, taken from reference TRBV7-9 and TRBJ2-2): DTGVSQNPRHKITKRGQNVTFRCDPISEHNRLYWYRQTLGQGPEFLTYFQNEAQLEKSRLLSDRFSAERPKGSFSTLEIQRTEQGDSAMYLCASSLAAWDRGRTGELFFGEGSRLTVL.